The rows below give T cell receptor beta chains drawn from one sample of a study of shared clonotypes between healthy human individuals. The data were produced by immunoSEQ multiplex PCR, yet TCRdb's version contains in-frame clones alone and is incomplete. The sample yields over 400,000 clones, around 73% seen once. Sequenced: PBMCs. Receptor source: a woman aged 40 to 55 in good health. Some clones in this sample may be carry-over from other donors' samples. The CDR3 runs from the conserved cysteine through the conserved F or W. The D gene is left open where the match is weak. Some rows mark clone size as missing; the rest say once, few, many or name a class of expanded clone.

abundance: -; v_gene: TRBV10-3; d_gene: -; j_gene: TRBJ2-2; CDR3nt: TGTGCCATCAGGGGAGTGGGGACCGAGGAGCTGTTTTTT; CDR3aa: CAIRGVGTEELFF
abundance: -; v_gene: TRBV6-1; d_gene: -; j_gene: TRBJ2-3; CDR3nt: TGTGCCAGCAGTGAGCAGACGGAAGGGGGGCAGTATTTT; CDR3aa: CASSEQTEGGQYF
abundance: -; v_gene: TRBV4-2; d_gene: -; j_gene: TRBJ1-1; CDR3nt: TGTGCCAGCAGCCAAGATCTAAGGTCGGGGGGGGACACTGAAGCTTTCTTT; CDR3aa: CASSQDLRSGGDTEAFF
abundance: -; v_gene: TRBV7-2; d_gene: TRBD2; j_gene: TRBJ2-7; CDR3nt: TGTGCCAGCAGCTTACGACTAGCGGGAGGCTACGAGCAGTACTTC; CDR3aa: CASSLRLAGGYEQYF
abundance: -; v_gene: TRBV5-7; d_gene: -; j_gene: TRBJ1-2; CDR3nt: TGTGCCAGCAGCTTGTGGGACCACTATGGCTACACCTTC; CDR3aa: CASSLWDHYGYTF
abundance: -; v_gene: TRBV19; d_gene: -; j_gene: TRBJ2-3; CDR3nt: TGTGCCAGTAGTCTCAGCGATACGCAGTATTTT; CDR3aa: CASSLSDTQYF
abundance: -; v_gene: TRBV5-6; d_gene: -; j_gene: TRBJ2-7; CDR3nt: TGCGCCAGCAGCGTCACAGGTTTTTCCTCCTACGAGCAGTACTTC; CDR3aa: CASSVTGFSSYEQYF
abundance: -; v_gene: TRBV6-5; d_gene: -; j_gene: TRBJ1-3; CDR3nt: TGTGCCAGCAGTTACCGCTCTGGAAACACCATATATTTT; CDR3aa: CASSYRSGNTIYF
abundance: -; v_gene: TRBV5-1; d_gene: -; j_gene: TRBJ1-4; CDR3nt: TGCGCCAGCAGCTTAACGGGCGATCCGGATAATGAAAAACTGTTTTTT; CDR3aa: CASSLTGDPDNEKLFF
abundance: -; v_gene: TRBV5-1; d_gene: -; j_gene: TRBJ1-2; CDR3nt: TGCGCCAGCAGCGTCACAGCGGACAGCTATGGCTACACCTTC; CDR3aa: CASSVTADSYGYTF
abundance: -; v_gene: TRBV18; d_gene: TRBD2; j_gene: TRBJ2-1; CDR3nt: TGTGCCAGCTCACTCCCTGCGGGAGTACATGAGCAGTTCTTC; CDR3aa: CASSLPAGVHEQFF
abundance: few; v_gene: TRBV2; d_gene: TRBD2; j_gene: TRBJ2-1; CDR3nt: TGTGCCAGCAACGGACTAGCGGGAGGTCTGGATGAGCAGTTCTTC; CDR3aa: CASNGLAGGLDEQFF
abundance: -; v_gene: TRBV27; d_gene: TRBD2; j_gene: TRBJ2-1; CDR3nt: TGTGCCAGCAGTTTATATGGCGGGAGTTACAATGAGCAGTTCTTC; CDR3aa: CASSLYGGSYNEQFF
abundance: many; v_gene: TRBV21-1; d_gene: -; j_gene: TRBJ2-7; CDR3nt: TGTGCCAGCAGCAAAGAGACTAGTTTGCCTTCCTACGAGCAGTACTTC; CDR3aa: CASSKETSLPSYEQYF
abundance: -; v_gene: TRBV5-4; d_gene: -; j_gene: TRBJ2-1; CDR3nt: TGTGCCAGCAGCTTCTCAGGGTCCGCTGTGGATGAGCAGTTCTTC; CDR3aa: CASSFSGSAVDEQFF
abundance: -; v_gene: TRBV7-2; d_gene: -; j_gene: TRBJ2-2; CDR3nt: TGTGCCAGCAGGCTAGGTAGGACCGGGACAAAAAACACCGGGGAGCTGTTTTTT; CDR3aa: CASRLGRTGTKNTGELFF
abundance: -; v_gene: TRBV27; d_gene: TRBD1; j_gene: TRBJ2-7; CDR3nt: TGTGCCAGCAGTTCCGGGGACAGGGGGCTGCAATACTTC; CDR3aa: CASSSGDRGLQYF
abundance: -; v_gene: TRBV2; d_gene: -; j_gene: TRBJ1-5; CDR3nt: TGTGCCAGCAGTCGGGACGGTCGTAGCAATCAGCCCCAGCATTTT; CDR3aa: CASSRDGRSNQPQHF
abundance: -; v_gene: TRBV4-1; d_gene: -; j_gene: TRBJ2-1; CDR3nt: TGCGCCAGCAGCCAAGGGGGCGGAACTTACAATGAGCAGTTCTTC; CDR3aa: CASSQGGGTYNEQFF
abundance: few; v_gene: TRBV5-1; d_gene: TRBD1; j_gene: TRBJ2-3; CDR3nt: TGCGCCAGCAGCTTCCGGGACAGACTCACAGATACGCAGTATTTT; CDR3aa: CASSFRDRLTDTQYF
abundance: -; v_gene: TRBV9; d_gene: TRBD1; j_gene: TRBJ1-2; CDR3nt: TGTGCCAGCAGCGTAGGGCCTTGGGACAGGGGAATCTATGGCTACACCTTC; CDR3aa: CASSVGPWDRGIYGYTF
abundance: -; v_gene: TRBV28; d_gene: -; j_gene: TRBJ2-7; CDR3nt: TGTGCCAGCAGTTTGGGTTTGTGGTTCGGGGCATACGAGCAGTACTTC; CDR3aa: CASSLGLWFGAYEQYF
abundance: -; v_gene: TRBV9; d_gene: TRBD2; j_gene: TRBJ2-1; CDR3nt: TGTGCCAGCAGCGTAAGGACTAGCGGGTTTAGCGATGAGCAGTTCTTC; CDR3aa: CASSVRTSGFSDEQFF
abundance: -; v_gene: TRBV28; d_gene: -; j_gene: TRBJ2-1; CDR3nt: TGTGCCAGCCTCGCGGGAACTCTCCATGAGCAGTTCTTC; CDR3aa: CASLAGTLHEQFF
abundance: -; v_gene: TRBV14; d_gene: -; j_gene: TRBJ2-2; CDR3nt: TGTGCCAGCAGCTTTCAACAACTTTCCGGGGAGCTGTTTTTT; CDR3aa: CASSFQQLSGELFF
abundance: -; v_gene: TRBV5-4; d_gene: -; j_gene: TRBJ2-1; CDR3nt: TGTGCCAGCAGCTTGGTACCAGGGTGGTACAATGAGCAGTTCTTC; CDR3aa: CASSLVPGWYNEQFF
abundance: -; v_gene: TRBV7-9; d_gene: TRBD1; j_gene: TRBJ1-4; CDR3nt: TGTGCCAGCAGCTCGGGACAGGGAATTGAAAAACTGTTTTTT; CDR3aa: CASSSGQGIEKLFF
abundance: -; v_gene: TRBV5-1; d_gene: -; j_gene: TRBJ1-5; CDR3nt: TGCGCCAGCAGCTTGACAGGGACCGGGGATCAGCCCCAGCATTTT; CDR3aa: CASSLTGTGDQPQHF
abundance: -; v_gene: TRBV6-9; d_gene: TRBD2; j_gene: TRBJ2-3; CDR3nt: TGTGCCAGCACCGCACTAGCGGGAGGGCCAGATACGCAGTATTTT; CDR3aa: CASTALAGGPDTQYF
abundance: few; v_gene: TRBV7-3; d_gene: -; j_gene: TRBJ2-1; CDR3nt: TGTGCCAGCAGCCCACGGACTACAACAAATTACAATGAGCAGTTCTTC; CDR3aa: CASSPRTTTNYNEQFF
abundance: -; v_gene: TRBV7-2; d_gene: -; j_gene: TRBJ2-5; CDR3nt: TGTGCCAGCAGCTTAGGGCCGTATGGGGAGACCCAGTACTTC; CDR3aa: CASSLGPYGETQYF
abundance: -; v_gene: TRBV30; d_gene: -; j_gene: TRBJ1-1; CDR3nt: TGTGCCTGGAGTGTGAGCACTGAAGCTTTCTTT; CDR3aa: CAWSVSTEAFF
abundance: -; v_gene: TRBV27; d_gene: -; j_gene: TRBJ2-6; CDR3nt: TGTGCCAGCAGTACCTTCTCTGGGGCCAACGTCCTGACTTTC; CDR3aa: CASSTFSGANVLTF
abundance: once; v_gene: TRBV7-2; d_gene: TRBD2; j_gene: TRBJ2-3; CDR3nt: TGTGCCAGCAGCTGGAGCGGGAGAGGCACAGATACGCAGTATTTT; CDR3aa: CASSWSGRGTDTQYF
abundance: -; v_gene: TRBV5-1; d_gene: TRBD2; j_gene: TRBJ2-5; CDR3nt: TGCGCCAGCAGCGCCCCTAGCGGGGAAGAGACCCAGTACTTC; CDR3aa: CASSAPSGEETQYF
abundance: -; v_gene: TRBV5-5; d_gene: -; j_gene: TRBJ1-3; CDR3nt: TGTGCCAGCAGCTTGGTACCGGGGAGCTCTGGAAACACCATATATTTT; CDR3aa: CASSLVPGSSGNTIYF
abundance: -; v_gene: TRBV13; d_gene: TRBD2; j_gene: TRBJ2-2; CDR3nt: TGTGCCAGCAGCTTAGTCCATTCGGGAGGTGGCACCGGGGAGCTGTTTTTT; CDR3aa: CASSLVHSGGGTGELFF
abundance: -; v_gene: TRBV30; d_gene: -; j_gene: TRBJ1-4; CDR3nt: TGTGCCTCACGTGGTGGGGAATTCGAAAAACTGTTTTTT; CDR3aa: CASRGGEFEKLFF
abundance: -; v_gene: TRBV28; d_gene: TRBD1; j_gene: TRBJ1-1; CDR3nt: TGTGCCAGCAGTGCCCCCGGGACAGGGGACCCTGAAGCTTTCTTT; CDR3aa: CASSAPGTGDPEAFF
abundance: -; v_gene: TRBV10-3; d_gene: -; j_gene: TRBJ1-1; CDR3nt: TGTGCCATCAGTGAGGGGGAGGTGGGGGCAACTGAAGCTTTCTTT; CDR3aa: CAISEGEVGATEAFF